Reported below is one T cell receptor beta chain. Its matching antigen is unknown. This specimen comes from a study of cytomegalovirus exposure and HLA in healthy donors. Overall study: Unique TCR beta sequences numbering 117 million came from around 180 million T cells in an earlier analysis. Study results and limitations: The authors excluded some V segments, including TRBV6-2 and TRBV6-3, as indistinguishable.

PCR involved 60 Vbeta and 13 Jbeta primers. Per the original data handling: An analysis that came later counted 77 million or so unique TCR beta chains, approximately 10 million shared. Only in-frame clones appear in the TCRdb table, and some are missing; sequencing was by immunoSEQ multiplex PCR. V and J calls and clone size follow that table, whereas D and trimming were derived from the DNA. The sample includes approximately 100,000 clones, 65% to 80% seen only once; the top ten take 4%. V lost 2 bases, J lost 5 bases, and 12 bases lay in between. CDR1 is MGHRA, CDR2 YSYEKL, per germline. The CDR3 is 15 amino acids. Donors showed nominal health when sampled, although they likely had unrecorded immune exposures.

This chain uses TRBV4-1 with TRBJ2-2; the D is unclear. This clonotype was obtained from a woman aged 45 to 65 in good health and CMV-seropositive. Sequences were obtained from PBMCs. The CDR3 spells CASSQNREGTGELFF. As DNA, the CDR3 is TGCGCCAGCAGCCAAAACAGAGAAGGTACCGGGGAGCTGTTTTTT.